This T cell receptor (beta chain) was found in a study of long-term antiretroviral therapy in people with HIV. Treatment of all HIV participants took place in the United States. Study results and limitations: An increase in diversity followed ART, yet levels stayed below transplant donor controls.

immunoSEQ v3.0 was run at survey level. Repertoires were generated with immunoSEQ multiplex PCR, while TCRdb's copy carries only in-frame clones and drops some. Among about 25,000 clones listed, approximately 83% were seen once. As regards this clone: Its specificity is unknown.

J lost 7 bases, V lost 1 base, and 7 bases had no gene match. Germline V gene sequence: CDR1 SGHDT, CDR2 YYEEEE. This CDR3 contains 15 residues. This clonotype was obtained from a man aged 50 or older with HIV. The chain joins TRBV5-6 to TRBJ2-3, with 9 bases fitting TRBD2. The sample here was unsorted PBMCs, taken 1.2 years after starting antiretroviral therapy. CDR3 amino acids: CASSLRAGGPNTQYF. The CDR3 coding sequence is TGTGCCAGCAGCTTGAGAGCGGGGGGCCCAAATACGCAGTATTTT.